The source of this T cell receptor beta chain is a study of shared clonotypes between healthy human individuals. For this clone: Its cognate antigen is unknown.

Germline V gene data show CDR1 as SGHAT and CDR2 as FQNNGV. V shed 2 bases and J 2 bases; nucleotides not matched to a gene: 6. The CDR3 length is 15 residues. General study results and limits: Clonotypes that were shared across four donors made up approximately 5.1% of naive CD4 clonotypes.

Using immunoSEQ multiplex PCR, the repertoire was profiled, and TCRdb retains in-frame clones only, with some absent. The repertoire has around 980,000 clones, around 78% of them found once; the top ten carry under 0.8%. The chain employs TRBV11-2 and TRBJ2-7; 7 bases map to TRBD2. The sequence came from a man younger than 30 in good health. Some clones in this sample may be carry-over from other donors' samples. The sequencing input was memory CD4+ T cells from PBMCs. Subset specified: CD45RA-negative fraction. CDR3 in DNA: TGTGCCAGCAGCTTATCGACGGGAGGCGCCTACGAGCAGTACTTC. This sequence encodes CASSLSTGGAYEQYF.